This TCR beta chain comes out of a study of shared clonotypes between healthy human individuals. Overall study findings and caveats: Across a few donors, naive CD4 shared approximately 4.5%, naive CD8 about 3.2%, memory CD4 approximately 2.5%, memory CD8 0.4% to 0.5%. Clonotypes shared by all four sorted-subset donors had higher generation probabilities than non-shared clonotypes. Depth of sequencing was expected to influence donor clonotype sharing.

In regard to this clone: Its antigen is as yet unknown.

V was cut by 5 bases and J by 7 bases, with 28 bases left in between. The CDR3 length is 17 residues. Germline V CDR1 and CDR2: SGHDT, YYEEEE. Caucasian adults living in Nashville, Tennessee, provided all samples. The method was immunoSEQ multiplex PCR; TCRdb's version includes in-frame clones alone and lacks a portion of them. The sample has about 2.4 million clones; around nine tenths are singletons. The TCR comes from a man in his late teens or twenties in good health. This chain uses TRBV5-6 with TRBJ2-7, with D perhaps matching TRBD1 or TRBD2 (6 bases each). The sequenced material came from naive CD4+ T cells sorted from blood. Subset noted: CD45RA+ positively selected. CDR3 region: CASSFDMGQGRLWEQYF. DNA of the CDR3: TGTGCCAGCAGTTTCGACATGGGGCAGGGGAGGCTTTGGGAGCAGTACTTC.